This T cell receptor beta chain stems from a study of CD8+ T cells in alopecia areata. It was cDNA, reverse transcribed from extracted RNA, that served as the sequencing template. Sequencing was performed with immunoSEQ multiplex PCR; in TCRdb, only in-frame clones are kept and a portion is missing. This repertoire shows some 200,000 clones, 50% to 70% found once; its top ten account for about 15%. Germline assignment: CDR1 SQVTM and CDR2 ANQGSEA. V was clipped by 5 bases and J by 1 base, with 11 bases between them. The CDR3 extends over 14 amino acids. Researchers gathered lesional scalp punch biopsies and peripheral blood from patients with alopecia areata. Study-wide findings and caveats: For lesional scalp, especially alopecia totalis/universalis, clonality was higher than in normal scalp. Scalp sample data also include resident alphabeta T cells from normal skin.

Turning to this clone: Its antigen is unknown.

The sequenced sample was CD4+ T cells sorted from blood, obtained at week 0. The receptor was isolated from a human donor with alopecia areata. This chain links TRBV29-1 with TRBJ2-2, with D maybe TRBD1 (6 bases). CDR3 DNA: TGCAGCGTTTTGCCGACAGGGAACACCGGGGAGCTGTTTTTT. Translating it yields CSVLPTGNTGELFF.